The next 32 T cell receptor beta chains were all read from a single sample in a study of T-cell memory formation after mild COVID-19. TCRdb recomputed calls from the 5' RACE reads with MiXCR, one row per CDR3 protein. The table records 380,000 or so distinct CDR3 sequences, roughly 13% of them present only once. Sequenced input: PBMCs or a T cell subset sorted from them (not recorded which). These receptors all come from a young man who had mild COVID-19 (a few samples of this study predate the infection). Cell type and time point are not known.

The chain is built from TRBV12-3 or TRBV12-4 and TRBJ2-1; 12 positions match TRBD2. V dropped 6 bases and J dropped 2; count of bases not matched to a gene: 2. This CDR3 has 15 residues. The CDR3 is CASRLAGGPYNEQFF. As DNA, the CDR3 is TGTGCCAGCAGACTAGCGGGGGGTCCCTACAATGAGCAGTTCTTC.

This chain links TRBV6-2 or TRBV6-3 with TRBJ1-5, with D perhaps TRBD1 (5 bases). The CDR3 has 14 residues. The V and J ends lost 6 bases and 4 bases respectively, with 13 bases between them. CDR1 is MNHEY and CDR2 is SVGEGT in the germline V gene. CDR3 sequence reads: CASSRGLENQPQHF. As DNA, the CDR3 is TGTGCCAGCAGCCGGGGACTGGAAAATCAGCCCCAGCATTTT.

This clonotype was seen a few times. The V and J genes are TRBV20-1 and TRBJ1-4; D is uncertain. CDR1 and CDR2 (germline): DFQATT, SNEGSKA (reference sequence). V gave up 1 base and J gave up 8 bases, with 11 bases separating them. The CDR3 has 13 residues. CDR3 sequence: CSARARSYEKLFF. Written as DNA, the CDR3 is TGCAGTGCTAGAGCTCGTTCCTACGAAAAACTGTTTTTT.

The rearrangement links TRBV27 to TRBJ2-7; 8 bases match TRBD1. The germline V gene has CDR1 MNHEY and CDR2 SMNVEV (reference sequence). The CDR3 is made up of 13 amino acids. V shed 6 bases and J 6 bases; nucleotides not matched to a gene: 7. The CDR3 bases are TGTGCCAGCAGACCGGGACAGGTTGCCGAGCAGTACTTC. Amino acids: CASRPGQVAEQYF.

V is TRBV4-1 and J is TRBJ1-1, with 8 bases that match TRBD1. Unmatched junction bases numbered 13, after V lost 5 bases and J lost 5 bases. Germline V CDR1 and CDR2: MGHRA, YSYEKL. The CDR3 covers 16 residues. Here the CDR3 reads CASSSRGTQGATEAFF. CDR3 coding DNA: TGCGCCAGCAGCTCAAGGGGGACCCAGGGGGCGACTGAAGCTTTCTTT.

The chain has TRBV7-8 and TRBJ2-5, with D perhaps matching TRBD2 (5 bases). V was cut by 5 bases and J by 4 bases, with 17 bases left in between. The CDR3 has 15 amino acids. From germline, CDR1 is SGHVS and CDR2 FQNEAQ. The CDR3 DNA sequence: TGTGCCAGCAGCCGCGAGCCTTATGGAGGAGAGACCCAGTACTTC. Translation: CASSREPYGGETQYF.

This clonotype was picked up one time. V and J are TRBV7-2 and TRBJ2-6; perhaps TRBD1 as D (5 bases). Trimming stripped 5 bases from V and 0 bases from J, with 8 bases between. Germline V CDR1 and CDR2: SGHTA, FQGNSA. The CDR3 sequence is 15 residues long. The CDR3 DNA is TGTGCCAGCAGCGTGGACATCTCTGGGGCCAACGTCCTGACTTTC. It specifies CASSVDISGANVLTF.

This chain joins TRBV5-1 and TRBJ2-2; TRBD1 might be the D (8 bases). V dropped 4 bases and J dropped 5 bases, with 18 bases sitting between them. The CDR3 covers 16 residues. Per the germline V gene, CDR1 is SGHRS and CDR2 is YFSETQ. CDR3 in amino acids: CASSTRTGTNTGELFF. CDR3 bases: TGCGCCAGCAGCACCCGGACAGGGACTAATACCGGGGAGCTGTTTTTT.

This clonotype was recorded many times. The gene calls are TRBV3-1 and TRBJ2-2, with no clear D. The germline V gene encodes CDR1 LGHDT and CDR2 YNNKEL (reference sequence). Trimming left V 4 bases short and J 4 bases short, with 7 bases between. The CDR3 length is 13 residues. The DNA for the CDR3 is TGTGCCAGCAGCCGCCGGGCCACCGGGGAGCTGTTTTTT. Its translation is CASSRRATGELFF.

This chain links TRBV5-5 with TRBJ1-2; no clear D gene. This CDR3 region has 15 residues. Germline V gene sequence: CDR1 SGHKS, CDR2 YYEKEE (reference sequence). V was clipped by 2 bases and J by 2 bases, with 13 bases between them. CDR3 residues: CASSFYEGANYGYTF. As DNA, the CDR3 is TGTGCCAGCAGCTTTTATGAGGGTGCCAACTATGGCTACACCTTC.

This sequence joins TRBV10-3 and TRBJ2-3; no definite D call. The germline gives CDR1 ENHRY, CDR2 SYGVKD. CDR3 length: 14 residues. The V gene lost 3 bases and the J gene lost 0 bases, with 7 bases spanning the gap. DNA for the CDR3: TGTGCCATCAGTGACTCTCGAAGCACAGATACGCAGTATTTT. Amino acids: CAISDSRSTDTQYF.

Many counts were recorded for this clonotype. The chain links TRBV5-4 to TRBJ1-4; D not certain. The length of the CDR3 is 12 residues. Between the trimmed V and J ends, which lost 1 base and 8 bases, there was a span of 6 bases. Germline V gene lookup returns CDR1 SGHNT and CDR2 YYREEE (reference sequence). The CDR3 DNA follows: TGTGCCAGCAGCTTGCGTAACGAAAAACTGTTTTTT. This encodes CASSLRNEKLFF. Full variable domain (remainder filled in from reference TRBV5-4 and TRBJ1-4): ETGVTQSPTHLIKTRGQQVTLRCSSQSGHNTVSWYQQALGQGPQFIFQYYREEENGRGNFPPRFSGLQFPNYSSELNVNALELDDSALYLCASSLRNEKLFFGSGTQLSVL.

V usage is TRBV27 and J usage is TRBJ1-1, with a tentative D call TRBD1 (5 bases). This CDR3 spans 12 amino acids. Germline V gene data show CDR1 as MNHEY and CDR2 as SMNVEV (reference sequence). Trimming pared 5 bases from V and 4 bases from J, leaving 8 bases between. CDR3 in amino acids: CASSRGSTEAFF. CDR3 bases: TGTGCCAGCAGTCGGGGGAGCACTGAAGCTTTCTTT.

This clonotype was counted between two and nine times. The rearrangement uses TRBV12-3 or TRBV12-4 and TRBJ2-2; TRBD1 matches 7 bases. V shed 1 base and J 6 bases; nucleotides not matched to a gene: 11. This CDR3 is 17 amino acids long. CDR3 bases: TGTGCCAGCAGTTTAGAGGGTGGGGACAGAATCCCCGGGGAGCTGTTTTTT. It is translated as CASSLEGGDRIPGELFF.

The chain couples TRBV15 to TRBJ1-4; TRBD1 is a possible D gene (5 bases). The CDR3 is 16 amino acids. The germline gives CDR1 LNHNV, CDR2 YYDKDF (reference sequence). Trimming removed 0 bases from V and 2 bases from J, with 10 bases in between. The CDR3 here is CATSRDFRATNEKLFF. The CDR3, as DNA: TGTGCCACCAGCAGAGATTTCAGGGCCACTAATGAAAAACTGTTTTTT.

The chain combines TRBV27 with TRBJ1-1; D gene uncertain. CDR1 and CDR2 from the germline V gene are MNHEY and SMNVEV (reference sequence). Trimming removed 5 bases from V and 0 bases from J, with 10 bases in between. The CDR3 runs 14 residues. CDR3 amino acids: CASSNLWMNTEAFF. CDR3 DNA: TGTGCCAGCAGTAATCTGTGGATGAACACTGAAGCTTTCTTT.

This clonotype turned up a few times. The chain is built from TRBV18 and TRBJ2-3, with unresolved D. Germline loops: CDR1 KGHSH, CDR2 LQKENI. This CDR3 is built from 15 residues. V was shortened by 3 bases and J by 8 bases, with 18 bases between the two germline ends. The CDR3 nucleotides are TGTGCCAGCTCACCTCGTACAGAGGTCCTCGGTACGCAGTATTTT. Translating it yields CASSPRTEVLGTQYF. Supplemented by reference TRBV18 and TRBJ2-3, the full variable domain reads NAGVMQNPRHLVRRRGQEARLRCSPMKGHSHVYWYRQLPEEGLKFMVYLQKENIIDESGMPKERFSAEFPKEGPSILRIQQVVRGDSAAYFCASSPRTEVLGTQYFGPGTRLTVL.

The chain recombines TRBV6-2 or TRBV6-3 with TRBJ2-7, with a weak D call TRBD2 (5 bases). The CDR3 is made up of 13 amino acids. CDR1 and CDR2 (germline): MNHEY, SVGEGT. Trimming removed 6 bases from V and 7 bases from J, with 16 bases in between. The CDR3 spells CASSPGESREQYV. The CDR3 DNA is TGTGCCAGCAGCCCCGGGGAGTCACGAGAGCAGTACGTC.

This clonotype has only a few counts. This rearrangement joins TRBV2 to TRBJ2-5; 9 nucleotides match TRBD1. The ends lost 4 bases at V and 6 bases at J; junction bases unmatched: 12. The CDR3 consists of 16 residues. Looked up from germline, CDR1 is SNHLY and CDR2 is FYNNEI. CDR3 nucleotide sequence: TGTGCCAGCAGTGCTCGGACAGGGGCCCGCGGGAAGACCCAGTACTTC. It encodes CASSARTGARGKTQYF.

This clonotype was observed many times. This rearrangement joins TRBV12-3 or TRBV12-4 to TRBJ2-5; possible D gene TRBD2, 6 bases. Trimming shortened V by 9 bases and J by 0 bases, and 11 bases separated the two germline ends. This CDR3 has 13 amino acids. CDR3 coding DNA: TGTGCCAGTCAATGGAGGGACCAAGAGACCCAGTACTTC. This codes for CASQWRDQETQYF.

In its sample, this clonotype was seen a few times. The CDR3 spells CASSSEGLVGEKLFF. CDR3 bases: TGTGCCAGCAGCTCTGAGGGACTGGTTGGAGAAAAACTGTTTTTT. The chain uses TRBV7-9 and TRBJ1-4, with a possible D match to TRBD1 (5 bases). The V end lost 4 bases, the J end lost 8 bases, and 17 bases lay between the germline ends. CDR1 and CDR2 from the germline V gene are SEHNR and FQNEAQ (reference sequence). The length of the CDR3 is 15 residues.

The table lists this clonotype with a few counts. J is TRBJ1-1 and V is TRBV7-3; D is unresolved. Germline V gives CDR1 SGHTA, CDR2 FQGTGA. V gave up 4 bases and J gave up 0 bases, with 9 bases separating them. The CDR3 contains 14 residues. CDR3 bases: TGTGCCAGCAGCTCCCGAGCGATGAACACTGAAGCTTTCTTT. Translated: CASSSRAMNTEAFF.

This clonotype showed up many times. This sequence joins TRBV4-2 and TRBJ2-3, with no clear D. Germline V gives CDR1 LGHNA, CDR2 YNFKEQ. Trimming took 1 base from V and 2 from J, leaving 16 bases between them. This CDR3 region has 17 residues. The CDR3 loop is CASSQVLHEKVTDTQYF. The DNA for the CDR3 is TGTGCCAGCAGCCAAGTTCTACACGAAAAGGTCACAGATACGCAGTATTTT.

In nucleotides, the CDR3 is TGTGCCAGCAGTTCCTGGACGGAACAAGAGACCCAGTACTTC. Translated, it gives CASSSWTEQETQYF. V is TRBV6-2 or TRBV6-3 and J is TRBJ2-5; no clear D. The germline V gene has CDR1 MNHEY and CDR2 SVGEGT. Trimming pared 4 bases from V and 2 bases from J, leaving 11 bases between. The CDR3 is 14 residues long.

This clonotype showed up just a few times. The rearrangement joins TRBV4-1 to TRBJ1-2, with D perhaps matching TRBD1 (5 bases). Germline-derived CDR1 and CDR2 are MGHRA and YSYEKL. This CDR3 is 14 amino acids long. The V end was cut by 5 bases, the J end by 2 bases, with 12 bases between. As DNA, the CDR3 is TGCGCCAGCAGCTTTCCTACAGGAAACTATGGCTACACCTTC. Protein sequence: CASSFPTGNYGYTF.

The V call is TRBV10-3, the J call TRBJ2-3, with a possible D match to TRBD2 (5 bases). V lost 6 bases to trimming and J lost 2 bases, with 15 bases between them. This CDR3 contains 15 residues. CDR1 and CDR2 from the germline V gene are ENHRY and SYGVKD. The CDR3, as DNA: TGTGCCATCAGAAAGGCCCCGGGAAACACAGATACGCAGTATTTT. The encoded protein is CAIRKAPGNTDTQYF.

J is TRBJ1-2 and V is TRBV7-2; 8 bases match TRBD1. The CDR3 length is 16 residues. The V gene end was trimmed by 1 base and the J gene end by 2 bases; junction bases not matched to a gene: 6. Germline CDR1 reads SGHTA; CDR2 reads FQGNSA. The CDR3, as DNA: TGTGCCAGCAGCTTAGTAGGGACAGGATCGAACTATGGCTACACCTTC. As protein: CASSLVGTGSNYGYTF.

This clonotype was recorded a few times. This chain joins TRBV4-3 and TRBJ1-5; D is possibly TRBD1 (5 bases). From germline, CDR1 is LGHNA and CDR2 YSLEER. The CDR3 loop spans 15 amino acids. Trimming took 0 bases from V and 4 from J, leaving 10 bases between them. This chain's CDR3 is CASSQDLGTNQPQHF. The CDR3 DNA reads as TGCGCCAGCAGCCAAGATCTCGGGACTAATCAGCCCCAGCATTTT.

This clonotype was observed a few times. The chain recombines TRBV11-2 with TRBJ2-2; possibly TRBD1 for D (6 bases). There are 15 residues in the CDR3. The V gene lost 5 bases and the J gene lost 4 bases, with 14 bases spanning the gap. Germline V gives CDR1 SGHAT, CDR2 FQNNGV. For the CDR3, the DNA is TGTGCCAGCAGCCTCCACAGGGTAGGCACCGGGGAGCTGTTTTTT. Residues: CASSLHRVGTGELFF.

J is TRBJ2-6 and V is TRBV6-5; D is unclear. V lost 0 bases to trimming and J lost 0 bases, with 12 bases between them. CDR3 length: 18 amino acids. Per the germline V gene, CDR1 is MNHEY and CDR2 is SVGAGI. CDR3 sequence: CASSYSRYFISGANVLTF. The CDR3 DNA reads as TGTGCCAGCAGTTACTCGCGGTACTTTATCTCTGGGGCCAACGTCCTGACTTTC.

This clonotype was seen more than once but under ten times. The chain carries TRBV28 and TRBJ1-1, with D possibly being TRBD1 (6 bases). Germline V gene data show CDR1 as MDHEN and CDR2 as SYDVKM. The germline V and J ends were trimmed by 5 bases and 3 bases, with 19 bases remaining between them. The CDR3 runs to 16 residues. DNA of the CDR3: TGTGCCAGCAGTCCGCCACCTCAGGGGTCGGACACTGAAGCTTTCTTT. It translates to CASSPPPQGSDTEAFF. The full variable domain, its missing parts supplied by reference TRBV28 and TRBJ1-1, is DVKVTQSSRYLVKRTGEKVFLECVQDMDHENMFWYRQDPGLGLRLIYFSYDVKMKEKGDIPEGYSVSREKKERFSLILESASTNQTSMYLCASSPPPQGSDTEAFFGQGTRLTVV.

This clonotype has only a few counts. The CDR3, as DNA: TGCGCCAGCAGCCAACCGGGACAGGGGGATCAGCCCCAGCATTTT. This encodes CASSQPGQGDQPQHF. The rearrangement links TRBV4-1 to TRBJ1-5; 11 nucleotides align to TRBD1. The germline V gene has CDR1 MGHRA and CDR2 YSYEKL. The CDR3 runs to 15 residues. J lost 5 bases, V lost 2 bases, and 2 bases had no gene match.